The 28 T cell receptor beta chains below come from one sample, sequenced in a study of blood T cell repertoires in COVID-19. Here immunoSEQ multiplex PCR was the method, and the copy in TCRdb shows in-frame clones only, minus some. The data hold 200,000 to 250,000 clones, with about 82% observed a single time. The sample consisted of PBMCs or T cells enriched from blood (not recorded which). Receptors originate from a woman aged 45-59 years with acute COVID-19.

The V and J genes are TRBV30 and TRBJ1-2; 9 nucleotides align to TRBD1. CDR1 is GTSNPN and CDR2 is SVGIG in the germline V gene (reference sequence). V lost 5 bases to trimming and J lost 7 bases; unmatched junction nucleotides: 8. This CDR3 has 13 residues. The CDR3 region is CAWDRGSMSGYTF. The CDR3 coding sequence is TGTGCCTGGGACAGGGGGAGTATGTCTGGCTACACCTTC. The whole variable domain, filled in from reference TRBV30 and TRBJ1-2, reads SQTIHQWPATLVQPVGSPLSLECTVEGTSNPNLYWYRQAAGRGLQLLFYSVGIGQISSEVPQNLSASRPQDRQFILSSKKLLLSDSGFYLCAWDRGSMSGYTFGSGTRLTVV.

The rearrangement uses TRBV5-1 and TRBJ2-7, with TRBD1 as a possible D gene (5 bases). Trimming left V 4 bases short and J 4 bases short, with 27 bases between. Germline CDR1 and CDR2: SGHRS and YFSETQ. This CDR3 is 18 amino acids long. The CDR3 DNA reads TGCGCCAGCAGCCCAATAGGGCAGGGCGTTGGGGTCGGATACGAGCAGTACTTC. Translation: CASSPIGQGVGVGYEQYF. Variable domain in full (rest from reference TRBV5-1 and TRBJ2-7): KAGVTQTPRYLIKTRGQQVTLSCSPISGHRSVSWYQQTPGQGLQFLFEYFSETQRNKGNFPGRFSGRQFSNSRSEMNVSTLELGDSALYLCASSPIGQGVGVGYEQYFGPGTRLTVT.

The gene calls are TRBV19 and TRBJ1-1, with D possibly being TRBD1 (5 bases). The CDR3 is 13 residues long. The V and J ends lost 7 bases and 0 bases respectively, with 9 bases between them. The germline V gene encodes CDR1 LNHDA and CDR2 SQIVND (reference sequence). CDR3 bases: TGTGCCAGTACCCAGACAGTGAACACTGAAGCTTTCTTT. Protein sequence: CASTQTVNTEAFF.

V and J are TRBV4-3 and TRBJ1-2, with D tentatively TRBD1 (6 bases). Germline loops: CDR1 LGHNA, CDR2 YSLEER. Trimming removed 0 bases from V and 4 bases from J, with 12 bases in between. The CDR3 is 15 amino acids. The CDR3 nucleotides are TGCGCCAGCAGCCAAGAGGGGGGGCGCGCCTATGGCTACACCTTC. It is translated as CASSQEGGRAYGYTF.

V gene TRBV6-5 combines with J gene TRBJ2-7; 10 positions agree with TRBD1. Looked up from germline, CDR1 is MNHEY and CDR2 is SVGAGI. CDR3 length: 15 amino acids. J lost 1 base, V lost 5 bases, and 5 bases had no gene match. The CDR3 coding sequence is TGTGCCAGCAGTCAACCGGGACAGGGGTCCTACGAGCAGTACTTC. Translation: CASSQPGQGSYEQYF.

The chain employs TRBV5-1 and TRBJ1-3, with a weak D call TRBD1 (5 bases). Trimming pared 4 bases from V and 2 bases from J, leaving 16 bases between. Germline CDR1 SGHRS, CDR2 YFSETQ. The CDR3 extends over 16 amino acids. CDR3 residues: CASSLRGRVTGNTIYF. The DNA for the CDR3 is TGCGCCAGCAGCCTACGGGGGAGGGTAACTGGAAACACCATATATTTT.

This clone was found once. The chain is built from TRBV3-1 (or the pseudogene TRBV3-2) and TRBJ1-1, with D perhaps matching TRBD1 (5 bases). The CDR3 has 17 residues. Germline V CDR1 and CDR2: LGHDT, YNNKEL (reference sequence). The germline V and J ends were trimmed by 0 bases and 0 bases, with 14 bases remaining between them. In DNA form, the CDR3 reads TGTGCCAGCAGCCAAGATCCGGGGGGGACGGTGAACACTGAAGCTTTCTTT. This gives the protein CASSQDPGGTVNTEAFF.

The sample holds a few counts of this clone. The rearrangement uses TRBV11-2 and TRBJ2-6, with D unresolved. The V gene lost 4 bases and the J gene lost 5 bases, with 6 bases spanning the gap. CDR1 and CDR2 from the germline V gene are SGHAT and FQNNGV. The CDR3 spans 13 residues. The CDR3 DNA follows: TGTGCCAGCAGCTCTTTCTGGGCCAACGTCCTGACTTTC. It translates to CASSSFWANVLTF.

This sequence joins TRBV20-1 and TRBJ1-1, with D perhaps TRBD1 (6 bases). V shed 1 base and J shed 11 bases, with 11 bases lying between them. The CDR3 loop spans 11 amino acids. CDR1 is DFQATT, CDR2 SNEGSKA, per germline (reference sequence). DNA for the CDR3: TGCAGTGCTAGAGCGGGGGGGCTGGCTTTCTTT. Protein: CSARAGGLAFF.

The V call is TRBV29-1, the J call TRBJ1-1; 7 nucleotides align to TRBD1. The CDR3 runs 12 residues. Looked up from germline, CDR1 is SQVTM and CDR2 is ANQGSEA. J gave up 1 base and V 7 bases, and 3 bases lay outside the gene matches. DNA for the CDR3: TGCAGCGGTGGGACAGCGAACACTGAAGCTTTCTTT. Protein sequence: CSGGTANTEAFF.

The V call is TRBV11-2, the J call TRBJ2-5; 10 nucleotides match TRBD2. The length of the CDR3 is 16 residues. Germline V gene lookup returns CDR1 SGHAT and CDR2 FQNNGV. The V and J ends lost 5 bases and 7 bases, in that order; junction bases with no gene match: 13. CDR3 sequence: CASSPAGTSVLGTQYF. The CDR3 region has the DNA TGTGCCAGCAGCCCCGCCGGGACTAGCGTCCTGGGGACCCAGTACTTC.

V and J are TRBV7-2 and TRBJ1-6; D not certain. Per the germline V gene, CDR1 is SGHTA and CDR2 is FQGNSA. This CDR3 is built from 16 residues. V was pared by 0 bases and J by 9 bases, with 15 bases between. CDR3 in amino acids: CASSLAYGYLGSPLHF. The DNA of the CDR3 is TGTGCCAGCAGCTTAGCCTACGGGTACCTCGGTTCACCCCTCCACTTT.

The chain carries TRBV7-2 and TRBJ2-1; no definite D call. CDR1 is SGHTA and CDR2 is FQGNSA in the germline V gene. The CDR3 loop spans 16 amino acids. V was pared by 7 bases and J by 0 bases, with 16 bases between. CDR3 in amino acids: CASNPWALSSYNEQFF. CDR3 DNA: TGTGCCAGCAACCCCTGGGCCTTGAGCTCCTACAATGAGCAGTTCTTC.

The genes are TRBV3-1 (or the pseudogene TRBV3-2) and TRBJ2-1, with a possible D match to TRBD2 (5 bases). From germline, CDR1 is LGHDT and CDR2 YNNKEL (reference sequence). This CDR3 has 14 residues. V was shortened by 2 bases and J by 6 bases, with 11 bases between the two germline ends. CDR3 DNA: TGTGCCAGCAGCCAATCTAGCAGCCGCAATGAGCAGTTCTTC. Amino acid sequence: CASSQSSSRNEQFF.

The genes are TRBV30 and TRBJ2-5; possibly TRBD2 for D (5 bases). The CDR3 is 11 amino acids. CDR1 is GTSNPN and CDR2 is SVGIG in the germline V gene (reference sequence). V was pared by 3 bases and J by 7 bases, with 9 bases between. CDR3 amino acids: CAWSLGVTQYF. CDR3 DNA sequence: TGTGCCTGGAGCCTCGGGGTGACCCAGTACTTC.

The V and J genes are TRBV6-6 and TRBJ2-1; TRBD2 agrees at 10 bases. Germline CDR1 MNHNY, CDR2 SVGAGI (reference sequence). V lost 5 bases to trimming and J lost 9 bases; unmatched junction nucleotides: 10. There are 15 residues in the CDR3. CDR3 bases: TGTGCCAGCAGTGGTTCACTAGCGGGGTACGCTGAGCAGTTCTTC. Residues: CASSGSLAGYAEQFF.

This clone was counted a few times. The rearrangement links TRBV10-3 to TRBJ1-2; D not certain. The CDR3 loop spans 13 amino acids. Trimming pared 0 bases from V and 3 bases from J, leaving 5 bases between. Germline lookup yields CDR1 ENHRY and CDR2 SYGVKD. As DNA, the CDR3 is TGTGCCATCAGTGAGTCAATAGACTATGGCTACACCTTC. It encodes CAISESIDYGYTF.

This rearrangement joins TRBV6-6 to TRBJ1-2, with D tentatively TRBD1 (6 bases). Per germline, CDR1 MNHNY and CDR2 SVGAGI (reference sequence). The CDR3 sequence is 12 residues long. Trimming pared 3 bases from V and 7 bases from J, leaving 9 bases between. The CDR3 bases are TGTGCCAGCAGTTATGAGGGGGTTGGCTACACCTTC. Its protein product is CASSYEGVGYTF.

The chain employs TRBV7-8 and TRBJ2-2, with TRBD1 matching 9 bases. This CDR3 spans 16 amino acids. Germline V gives CDR1 SGHVS, CDR2 FQNEAQ. The J segment lost 4 bases and the V segment lost 5 bases, leaving 8 bases of the junction unmatched. Here the CDR3 DNA reads TGTGCCAGCAGCGTAACAGGGGGCGCTGGCACCGGGGAGCTGTTTTTT. Its translation is CASSVTGGAGTGELFF.

V and J are TRBV3-1 (or the pseudogene TRBV3-2) and TRBJ2-7; 7 nucleotides agree with TRBD1. The CDR3 sequence is 14 residues long. CDR1 LGHDT and CDR2 YNNKEL come from the germline V gene (reference sequence). J was trimmed by 12 bases and V by 2 bases; bases with no gene match: 13. This chain's CDR3 is CASSQYGTEDCLYF. The CDR3 nucleotides are TGTGCCAGCAGCCAATATGGGACAGAAGACTGCTTGTACTTC.

This clone was observed at least ten times. The chain employs TRBV12-3 or TRBV12-4 and TRBJ2-2; no reliable D call. Trimming cost V 5 bases and J 4 bases, with 5 bases left between them. The CDR3 is 12 residues long. CDR3 sequence: CASSDTTGELFF. CDR3 coding DNA: TGTGCCAGCAGTGACACCACCGGGGAGCTGTTTTTT.

About this clone itself: The junction differs from germline at one of its ends, possibly a read error. The chain is built from TRBV9 and TRBJ1-2; unclear D gene. The CDR3 length is 11 residues. Germline V gene data show CDR1 as SGDLS and CDR2 as YYNGEE. In DNA, the CDR3 is TGTGCCAGCAGCCCCCCCTATTGCTACACCTTC. Protein product: CASSPPYCYTF.

J is TRBJ1-1 and V is TRBV7-8; no reliable D call. The V end was cut by 1 base, the J end by 10 bases, with 16 bases between. Germline V gives CDR1 SGHVS, CDR2 FQNEAQ. This CDR3 spans 14 amino acids. CDR3 loop: CASSLGYGVEGAFF. DNA of the CDR3: TGTGCCAGCAGCTTAGGGTATGGGGTGGAGGGAGCTTTCTTT.

This clone was observed a handful of times. V and J are TRBV2 and TRBJ2-4; D gene ambiguous. This CDR3 contains 11 residues. The germline gives CDR1 SNHLY, CDR2 FYNNEI. V gave up 0 bases and J gave up 9 bases, with 3 bases separating them. This CDR3 is CASSEASIQYF. The CDR3 coding sequence is TGTGCCAGCAGTGAAGCGAGCATTCAGTACTTC.

The chain combines TRBV5-6 with TRBJ1-4, with unresolved D. V gave up 3 bases and J gave up 4 bases, with 16 bases separating them. This CDR3 has 16 amino acids. CDR1 SGHDT and CDR2 YYEEEE come from the germline V gene. The CDR3 region is CASSSASAGFNEKLFF. The DNA of the CDR3 is TGTGCCAGCAGCTCAGCGAGTGCTGGGTTTAATGAAAAACTGTTTTTT.

This clone was counted only a few times. V is TRBV24-1 and J is TRBJ2-3, with D possibly matching TRBD2 (6 bases). Germline V gives CDR1 KGHDR, CDR2 SFDVKD. The germline V and J ends were trimmed by 8 bases and 1 base, with 9 bases remaining between them. The CDR3 is 13 residues long. In DNA, the CDR3 is TGTGCCACCATGGGCGGGGGCACAGATACGCAGTATTTT. Protein sequence: CATMGGGTDTQYF.

This clone was recorded once. The rearrangement joins TRBV11-3 to TRBJ2-1, with 8 positions matching TRBD2. Trimming cost V 3 bases and J 2 bases; bases outside gene matches: 3. In germline, CDR1 is SGHNT, CDR2 YENEEA. This CDR3 region has 15 residues. CDR3 bases: TGTGCCAGCAGCTTTCGGGGGGGCACCTACAATGAGCAGTTCTTC. Protein product: CASSFRGGTYNEQFF. Variable domain in full (rest from reference TRBV11-3 and TRBJ2-1): EAGVVQSPRYKIIEKKQPVAFWCNPISGHNTLYWYLQNLGQGPELLIRYENEEAVDDSQLPKDRFSAERLKGVDSTLKIQPAELGDSAVYLCASSFRGGTYNEQFFGPGTRLTVL.

DNA for the CDR3: TGTGCCAGCAGTGAACTAGTACAGGCCTACGAGCAGTACTTC. It translates to CASSELVQAYEQYF. This chain links TRBV2 with TRBJ2-7; perhaps TRBD1 as D (5 bases). Trimming removed 2 bases from V and 2 bases from J, with 10 bases in between. The CDR3 totals 14 residues. Germline loops: CDR1 SNHLY, CDR2 FYNNEI.